The 4 T cell receptor beta chains in this list originate from one sample, sequenced in a study of cytomegalovirus exposure and HLA in healthy donors. Vbeta (60) and Jbeta (13) primers were used in the PCR. Only in-frame clones appear in the TCRdb table, and some are missing; sequencing was by immunoSEQ multiplex PCR. The sample has 100,000 or so clones; more than 80% are singletons. The sample taken for sequencing was PBMCs. The receptors here all came from a man under 40 in good health and CMV-seronegative.

The genes are TRBV4-1 and TRBJ2-7; TRBD1 agrees at 9 bases. The trim removed 5 bases at V and 5 bases at J, leaving 7 bases unmatched. The CDR3 spans 14 residues. Germline assignment: CDR1 MGHRA and CDR2 YSYEKL. The CDR3 is CASSDHRGLDEQYF. In nucleotides, the CDR3 is TGCGCCAGCAGCGACCACAGGGGGCTCGACGAGCAGTACTTC.

The V and J genes are TRBV5-3 and TRBJ2-2; TRBD1 is a possible D gene (5 bases). TRBV5-3 is filed as an ORF, its function uncertain. Trimming stripped 6 bases from V and 0 bases from J, with 12 bases between. The CDR3 covers 15 residues. DNA of the CDR3: TGTGCCAGAAACCACAGGACACCGAACACCGGGGAGCTGTTTTTT. Translation: CARNHRTPNTGELFF.

The rearrangement uses TRBV5-6 and TRBJ1-5; D call uncertain. The CDR3 covers 13 residues. V lost 4 bases and J lost 3, with 8 bases in between. Germline V lookup: CDR1 SGHDT, CDR2 YYEEEE. CDR3 nucleotides: TGTGCCAGCAGCCTAGGATTCAATCAGCCCCAGCATTTT. This codes for CASSLGFNQPQHF.

J is TRBJ2-7 and V is TRBV15; 11 nucleotides match TRBD2. With 3 bases clipped from V and 0 bases from J, the junction kept 16 bases outside the gene matches. CDR3 length: 20 amino acids. Germline values: CDR1 LNHNV, CDR2 YYDKDF (reference sequence). The CDR3 reads CATSSSRGLAGGLSSYEQYF. DNA for the CDR3: TGTGCCACCAGCAGTTCTCGCGGGCTAGCGGGGGGTCTGAGCTCCTACGAGCAGTACTTC.